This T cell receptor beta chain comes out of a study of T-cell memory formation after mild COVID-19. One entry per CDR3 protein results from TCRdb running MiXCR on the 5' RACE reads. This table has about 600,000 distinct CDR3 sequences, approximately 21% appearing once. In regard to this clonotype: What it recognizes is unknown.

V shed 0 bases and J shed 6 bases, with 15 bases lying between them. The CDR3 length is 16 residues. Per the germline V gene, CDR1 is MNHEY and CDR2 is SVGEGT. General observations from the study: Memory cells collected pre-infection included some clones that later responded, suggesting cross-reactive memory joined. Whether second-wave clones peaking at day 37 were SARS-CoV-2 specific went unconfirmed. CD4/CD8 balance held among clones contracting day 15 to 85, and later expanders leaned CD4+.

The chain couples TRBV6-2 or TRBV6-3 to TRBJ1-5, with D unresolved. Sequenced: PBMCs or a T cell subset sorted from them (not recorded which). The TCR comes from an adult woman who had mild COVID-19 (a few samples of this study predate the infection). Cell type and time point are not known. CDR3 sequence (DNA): TGTGCCAGCAGTTACTCGGCTTCATCTCGGGGTCAGCCCCAGCATTTT. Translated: CASSYSASSRGQPQHF.